This TCR beta chain is drawn from a study of identical twins. Study-level results: Compared with unrelated sharing, twin-shared out-of-frame alpha sequences had more low-probability sequences.

Germline CDR1 and CDR2: SGHTA and FQGTGA. The length of the CDR3 is 15 residues. Trimming left V 5 bases short and J 5 bases short, with 16 bases between. In the case of this clonotype: Its specificity is unknown.

A single record per CDR3 protein comes from TCRdb applying MiXCR to the 5' RACE reads. Of 520,000 or so distinct CDR3 sequences detected, under 25% appear once; the ten largest clones hold around 0.91%. This same sample was also part of a study on T cells expressing NK-cell markers. This second study notes: Questions lingered over whether expanded NKG2C+ T cell clones were HCMV-specific.

Material for sequencing was CD4+ T cells sorted from blood. This receptor was obtained from a woman aged 18-29 years in good health. J is TRBJ2-1 and V is TRBV7-3; possible D gene TRBD2, 5 bases. The CDR3 spells CASSLGAAPHNEQFF. CDR3 sequence (DNA): TGTGCCAGCAGCCTGGGAGCCGCCCCCCACAATGAGCAGTTCTTC.